These 21 T cell receptor beta chains were sequenced from one sample in a study of T-cell reconstitution after alpha-beta-depleted transplantation in children. A library of TCRbeta sequences, prepared with unique molecular identifiers, was generated. One entry per CDR3 protein results from TCRdb running MiXCR on the PCR reads. The sample records some 830,000 distinct CDR3 sequences, around 17% being singletons. Source: PBMCs, mostly from graft donor cells, taken 360 days after TCRalphabeta/CD19-depleted stem cell transplant. The receptors derive from a male patient aged 10-17 years who had a stem cell transplant for acute lymphoblastic leukemia, so the T cells may come from the graft donor.

This chain uses TRBV20-1 with TRBJ1-1; D ambiguous. Germline V gives CDR1 DFQATT, CDR2 SNEGSKA (reference sequence). The CDR3 extends over 15 amino acids. V lost 5 bases and J lost 3, with 19 bases in between. The CDR3 here is CSAPQRATRDTEAFF. The CDR3 DNA sequence: TGCAGTGCTCCCCAACGGGCAACACGGGACACTGAAGCTTTCTTT.

The chain joins TRBV12-3 or TRBV12-4 to TRBJ2-1; D might be TRBD2 (6 bases). V lost 4 bases and J 3 bases, leaving 16 bases between the germline ends. The CDR3 is 16 amino acids. The CDR3 DNA reads TGTGCCAGCAGTTCTGCCGGGACTGGCTTCTACAATGAGCAGTTCTTC. This gives the protein CASSSAGTGFYNEQFF.

The genes are TRBV4-1 and TRBJ2-1; 7 nucleotides align to TRBD1. Germline trimming cut 2 bases from V and 7 bases from J; bases unmatched to any gene: 11. Germline CDR1 MGHRA, CDR2 YSYEKL. This CDR3 contains 16 residues. CDR3: CASSQNPGQEWNEQFF. The CDR3 region has the DNA TGCGCCAGCAGCCAAAACCCTGGACAGGAGTGGAATGAGCAGTTCTTC.

This clonotype was detected many times. The J gene is TRBJ2-1, the V gene TRBV29-1, with TRBD2 matching over 10 bases. The V gene end was trimmed by 1 base and the J gene end by 4 bases; junction bases not matched to a gene: 4. The CDR3 spans 15 residues. Germline V gives CDR1 SQVTM, CDR2 ANQGSEA. DNA for the CDR3: TGCAGCGTTGAAGCACTAGCGGGACAGTACAATGAGCAGTTCTTC. Protein: CSVEALAGQYNEQFF.

This chain connects TRBV5-1 to TRBJ2-3; 10 nucleotides agree with TRBD2. With 0 bases clipped from V and 1 base from J, the junction kept 8 bases outside the gene matches. The CDR3 has 18 residues. Germline values: CDR1 SGHRS, CDR2 YFSETQ. CDR3 nucleotides: TGCGCCAGCAGCTTGGGCCTAGCGGGAGCCCCTCGCACAGATACGCAGTATTTT. Residues: CASSLGLAGAPRTDTQYF.

This clonotype was picked up many times. This chain connects TRBV5-1 to TRBJ2-3, with 7 bases aligning to TRBD2. V gave up 5 bases and J gave up 0 bases; unmatched junction bases: 9. The CDR3 has 16 residues. CDR1 and CDR2 from the germline V gene are SGHRS and YFSETQ. The CDR3 DNA is TGCGCCAGCAGGGGAGTAGCGGGCCTTAGCACAGATACGCAGTATTTT. It encodes CASRGVAGLSTDTQYF.

This clonotype came up a few times. V usage is TRBV9 and J usage is TRBJ2-1; D tentatively reads TRBD1 or TRBD2 (6 bases each). V lost 4 bases and J lost 14, with 25 bases in between. The V gene's germline CDR1 is SGDLS and CDR2 YYNGEE. The CDR3 contains 15 residues. CDR3 sequence (DNA): TGTGCCAGCAGCACCGGGACTCCATCCTCCAGGGGTGAGTTCTTC. This codes for CASSTGTPSSRGEFF.

This clonotype was counted many times. The gene calls are TRBV29-1 and TRBJ2-7, with D possibly matching TRBD2 (5 bases). Trimming stripped 4 bases from V and 7 bases from J, with 11 bases between. CDR1 and CDR2 (germline): SQVTM, ANQGSEA. This CDR3 is 11 amino acids long. In DNA form, the CDR3 reads TGCAGCGTTGCGGCAAGGACTGAGCAGTACTTC. It specifies CSVAARTEQYF.

The rearrangement joins TRBV15 to TRBJ2-7; no clear D. Trimming removed 5 bases at V and 0 bases at J, with 8 bases between. The CDR3 has 13 residues. Germline V gives CDR1 LNHNV, CDR2 YYDKDF (reference sequence). CDR3 in amino acids: CATSALVSYEQYF. In DNA form, the CDR3 reads TGTGCCACCAGCGCGCTCGTCTCCTACGAGCAGTACTTC.

DNA for the CDR3: TGTGCCAGCAGGGACCGGGACAGGGGATTCACCGGGGAGCTGTTTTTT. It yields the protein CASRDRDRGFTGELFF. The chain carries TRBV12-3 or TRBV12-4 and TRBJ2-2; TRBD1 matches at 10 bases. CDR3 length: 16 amino acids. V was clipped by 6 bases and J by 4 bases; unmatched bases: 8.

This clonotype was found a few times. This chain connects TRBV9 to TRBJ2-2; no definite D call. The germline V gene has CDR1 SGDLS and CDR2 YYNGEE. The CDR3 contains 16 residues. V was trimmed by 2 bases and J by 7 bases, leaving 18 bases between them. The CDR3 loop reads CASSVTWARTNGELFF. The CDR3 DNA reads TGTGCCAGCAGCGTGACGTGGGCCAGAACGAACGGGGAGCTGTTTTTT.

In nucleotides, the CDR3 is TGTGCCAGCAGCTTGGCTCAGGTCTCCTACGAGCAGTACTTC. This gives the protein CASSLAQVSYEQYF. The J gene is TRBJ2-7, the V gene TRBV5-6; D is undetermined. CDR3 length: 14 amino acids. V lost 0 bases to trimming and J lost 0 bases, with 7 bases between them. Germline values: CDR1 SGHDT, CDR2 YYEEEE.

This clonotype was observed at least ten times. This chain joins TRBV6-2 or TRBV6-3 and TRBJ2-1; TRBD1 or TRBD2 may be the D gene (6 bases each). The CDR3 is made up of 13 amino acids. The germline V gene encodes CDR1 MNHEY and CDR2 SVGEGT. Trimming took off 2 bases at V and 9 bases at J, with 11 bases between the two ends. In DNA, the CDR3 is TGTGCCAGCAGTTACCTAGGGGGGCTTGAGCAGTTCTTC. It yields the protein CASSYLGGLEQFF.

The CDR3 spells CASSSGTNEKLFF. Written as DNA, the CDR3 is TGTGCCAGCTCATCAGGGACTAATGAAAAACTGTTTTTT. J is TRBJ1-4 and V is TRBV18, with D tentatively TRBD1 (5 bases). V lost 5 bases, J lost 2 bases, and 6 bases lay in between. CDR3 length equals 13 residues. Germline V gene data show CDR1 as KGHSH and CDR2 as LQKENI.

This chain connects TRBV21-1 to TRBJ2-6; TRBD1 is the table's D call and was not checked against the DNA. TRBV21-1 is tagged as a pseudogene. This CDR3 contains 14 residues. Here the CDR3 reads CASTVPSGANVLTF. The CDR3 DNA follows: TGTGCCAGCACCGTCCCCTCTGGGGCCAACGTCCTGACTTTC.

The genes are TRBV6-1 and TRBJ2-5; D not certain. The germline gives CDR1 MNHNS, CDR2 SASEGT. The CDR3 consists of 10 residues. Between the trimmed V and J ends, which lost 4 bases and 5 bases, there was a span of 2 bases. CDR3 in DNA: TGTGCCAGCAGTGCCGAGACCCAGTACTTC. It specifies CASSAETQYF.

This clonotype was recorded a few times. The chain links TRBV5-1 to TRBJ2-1; 8 bases align to TRBD1. The CDR3 spans 17 residues. CDR1 is SGHRS, CDR2 YFSETQ, per germline. V dropped 1 base and J dropped 7; count of bases not matched to a gene: 13. The CDR3 coding sequence is TGCGCCAGCAGCTTGAGAATTGACAGGGGAACGAGGAATGAGCAGTTCTTC. Amino acid sequence: CASSLRIDRGTRNEQFF.

The chain has TRBV3-1 and TRBJ2-1, with 8 bases lining up with TRBD2. J gave up 0 bases and V 6 bases, and 10 bases lay outside the gene matches. Germline V gene lookup returns CDR1 LGHDT and CDR2 YNNKEL (reference sequence). CDR3 length: 17 amino acids. CDR3: CASRGISGTSSYNEQFF. The CDR3 DNA is TGTGCCAGCAGAGGGATATCCGGGACTAGCTCCTACAATGAGCAGTTCTTC.

The genes are TRBV15 and TRBJ2-7; D possibly matches TRBD1 or TRBD2 (5 bases each). The germline V gene has CDR1 LNHNV and CDR2 YYDKDF (reference sequence). The germline V and J ends were trimmed by 7 bases and 0 bases, with 10 bases remaining between them. The CDR3 covers 13 residues. The CDR3 DNA follows: TGTGCCACCACTCGGGGCGGCTCCTACGAGCAGTACTTC. Protein: CATTRGGSYEQYF. Looking up the rest from reference TRBV15 and TRBJ2-7 gives the full variable domain: DAMVIQNPRYQVTQFGKPVTLSCSQTLNHNVMYWYQQKSSQAPKLLFHYYDKDFNNEADTPDNFQSRRPNTSFCFLDIRSPGLGDTAMYLCATTRGGSYEQYFGPGTRLTVT.

There are many counts of this clonotype. CDR3 DNA: TGTGCCAGCAGCCAAGATCTACTAGCGGGCTACGAGCAGTACTTC. This sequence encodes CASSQDLLAGYEQYF. The rearrangement joins TRBV4-2 to TRBJ2-7, with TRBD2 matching 9 bases. The V and J ends lost 0 bases and 3 bases, in that order; junction bases with no gene match: 3. Germline CDR1 LGHNA, CDR2 YNFKEQ. The length of the CDR3 is 15 residues.

A few counts support this clonotype. The chain uses TRBV14 and TRBJ2-4; 8 bases map to TRBD1. Trimming cost V 2 bases and J 2 bases; bases outside gene matches: 2. CDR3 length equals 15 residues. The germline CDR1 and CDR2 sequences are SGHDN and FVKESK. CDR3 sequence reads: CASSQQGAPKNIQYF. The CDR3 nucleotides are TGTGCCAGCAGCCAACAGGGGGCACCCAAAAACATTCAGTACTTC. Full variable domain (rest looked up from reference TRBV14 and TRBJ2-4): EAGVTQFPSHSVIEKGQTVTLRCDPISGHDNLYWYRRVMGKEIKFLLHFVKESKQDESGMPNNRFLAERTGGTYSTLKVQPAELEDSGVYFCASSQQGAPKNIQYFGAGTRLSVL.